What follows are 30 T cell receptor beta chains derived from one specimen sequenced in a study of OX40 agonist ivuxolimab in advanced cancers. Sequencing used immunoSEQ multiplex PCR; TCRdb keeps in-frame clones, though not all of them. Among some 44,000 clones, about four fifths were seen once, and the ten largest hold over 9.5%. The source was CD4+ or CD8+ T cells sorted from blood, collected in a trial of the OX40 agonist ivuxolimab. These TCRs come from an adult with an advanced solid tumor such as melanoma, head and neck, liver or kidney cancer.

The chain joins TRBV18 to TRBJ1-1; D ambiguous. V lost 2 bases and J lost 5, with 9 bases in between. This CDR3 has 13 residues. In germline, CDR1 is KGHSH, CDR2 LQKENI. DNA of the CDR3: TGTGCCAGCTCACCAGTAGGCCGGACTGAAGCTTTCTTT. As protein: CASSPVGRTEAFF.

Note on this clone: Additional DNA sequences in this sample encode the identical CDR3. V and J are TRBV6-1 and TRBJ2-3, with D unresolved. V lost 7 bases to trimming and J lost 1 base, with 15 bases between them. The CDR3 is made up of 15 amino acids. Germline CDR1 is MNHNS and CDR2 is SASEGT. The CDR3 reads CASTRSFGGTDTQYF. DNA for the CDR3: TGTGCCAGCACCCGGTCCTTTGGGGGCACAGATACGCAGTATTTT.

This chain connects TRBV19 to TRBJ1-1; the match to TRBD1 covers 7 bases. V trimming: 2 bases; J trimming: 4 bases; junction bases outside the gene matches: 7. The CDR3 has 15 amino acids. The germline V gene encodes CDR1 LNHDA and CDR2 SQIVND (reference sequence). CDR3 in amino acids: CASSITSDRATEAFF. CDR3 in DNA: TGTGCCAGTAGTATAACATCCGACAGGGCCACTGAAGCTTTCTTT.

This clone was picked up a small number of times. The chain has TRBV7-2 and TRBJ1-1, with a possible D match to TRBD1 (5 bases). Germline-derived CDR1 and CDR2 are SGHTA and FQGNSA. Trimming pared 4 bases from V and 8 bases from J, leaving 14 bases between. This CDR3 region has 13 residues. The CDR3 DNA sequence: TGTGCCAGCAGCTCTTCTCAGGGCGGGGAAGCTTTCTTT. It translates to CASSSSQGGEAFF.

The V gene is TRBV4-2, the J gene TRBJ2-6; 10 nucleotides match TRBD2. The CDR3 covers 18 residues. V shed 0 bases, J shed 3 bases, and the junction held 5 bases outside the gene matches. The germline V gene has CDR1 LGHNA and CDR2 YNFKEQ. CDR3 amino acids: CASSQEVLAGVGANVLTF. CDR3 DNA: TGTGCCAGCAGCCAAGAGGTCCTAGCGGGAGTTGGGGCCAACGTCCTGACTTTC.

The CDR3 sequence: CASSLGQGRGTQYF. CDR3 nucleotides: TGTGCCAGCAGCTTAGGACAGGGTCGAGGGACCCAGTACTTC. This chain connects TRBV7-3 to TRBJ2-5; 8 bases are a match to TRBD1. The CDR3 consists of 14 residues. V lost 2 bases, J lost 7 bases, and 6 bases stayed unmatched. Germline V gives CDR1 SGHTA, CDR2 FQGTGA.

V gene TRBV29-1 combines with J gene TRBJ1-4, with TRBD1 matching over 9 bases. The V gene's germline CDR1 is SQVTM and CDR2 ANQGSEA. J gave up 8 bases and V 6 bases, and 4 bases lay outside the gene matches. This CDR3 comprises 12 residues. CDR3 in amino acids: CSVAGQGEKLFF. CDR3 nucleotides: TGCAGCGTGGCAGGACAGGGGGAAAAACTGTTTTTT.

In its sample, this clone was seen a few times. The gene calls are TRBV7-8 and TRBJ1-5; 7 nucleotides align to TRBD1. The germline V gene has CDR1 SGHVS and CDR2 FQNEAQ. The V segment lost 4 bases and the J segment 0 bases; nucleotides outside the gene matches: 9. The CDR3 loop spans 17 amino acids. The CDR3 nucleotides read TGTGCCAGCAGCTCTCGACAGGGTGACAATAGCAATCAGCCCCAGCATTTT. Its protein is CASSSRQGDNSNQPQHF.

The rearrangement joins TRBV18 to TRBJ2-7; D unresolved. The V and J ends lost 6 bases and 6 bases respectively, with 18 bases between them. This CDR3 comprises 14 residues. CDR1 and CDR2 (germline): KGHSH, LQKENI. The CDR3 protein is CASSPGLGRFEQYF. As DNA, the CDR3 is TGTGCCAGCTCCCCGGGCCTAGGAAGATTCGAGCAGTACTTC. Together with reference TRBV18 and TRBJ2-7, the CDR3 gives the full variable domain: NAGVMQNPRHLVRRRGQEARLRCSPMKGHSHVYWYRQLPEEGLKFMVYLQKENIIDESGMPKERFSAEFPKEGPSILRIQQVVRGDSAAYFCASSPGLGRFEQYFGPGTRLTVT.

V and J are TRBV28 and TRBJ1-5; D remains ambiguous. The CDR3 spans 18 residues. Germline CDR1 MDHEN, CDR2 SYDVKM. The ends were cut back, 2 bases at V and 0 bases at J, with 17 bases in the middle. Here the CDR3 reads CASSLDGKTKDSNQPQHF. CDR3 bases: TGTGCCAGCAGTTTAGACGGGAAGACAAAAGATAGCAATCAGCCCCAGCATTTT.

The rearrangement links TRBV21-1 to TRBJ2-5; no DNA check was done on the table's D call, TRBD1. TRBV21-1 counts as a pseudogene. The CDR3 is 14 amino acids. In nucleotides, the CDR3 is TGTGCCAGCAGCAAGGGGGCAGATCAAGAGACCCAGTACTTC. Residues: CASSKGADQETQYF.

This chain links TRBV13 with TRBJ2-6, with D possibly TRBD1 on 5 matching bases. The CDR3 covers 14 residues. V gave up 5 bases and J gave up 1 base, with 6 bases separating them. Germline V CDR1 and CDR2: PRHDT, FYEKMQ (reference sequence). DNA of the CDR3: TGTGCCAGCAGCAGGGGTTCTGGGGCCAACGTCCTGACTTTC. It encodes CASSRGSGANVLTF.

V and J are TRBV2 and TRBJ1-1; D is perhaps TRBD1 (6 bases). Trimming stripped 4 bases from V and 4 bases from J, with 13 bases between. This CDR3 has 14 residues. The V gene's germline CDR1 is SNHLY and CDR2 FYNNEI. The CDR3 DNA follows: TGTGCCAGCAGTGTGCAGGGGCGCGGCACTGAAGCTTTCTTT. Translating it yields CASSVQGRGTEAFF.

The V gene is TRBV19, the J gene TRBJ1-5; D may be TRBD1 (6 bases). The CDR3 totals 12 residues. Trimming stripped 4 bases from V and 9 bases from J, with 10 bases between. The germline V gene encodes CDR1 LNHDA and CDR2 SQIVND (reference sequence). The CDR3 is CASSTMTGPQHF. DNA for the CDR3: TGTGCCAGTAGTACAATGACAGGGCCCCAGCATTTT.

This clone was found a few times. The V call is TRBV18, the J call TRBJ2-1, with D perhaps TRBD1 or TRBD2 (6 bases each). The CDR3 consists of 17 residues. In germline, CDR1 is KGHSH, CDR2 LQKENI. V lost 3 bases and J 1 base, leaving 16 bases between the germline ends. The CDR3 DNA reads TGTGCCAGCTCACCCGAGGGGGGAGCGCGATCCTACAATGAGCAGTTCTTC. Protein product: CASSPEGGARSYNEQFF.

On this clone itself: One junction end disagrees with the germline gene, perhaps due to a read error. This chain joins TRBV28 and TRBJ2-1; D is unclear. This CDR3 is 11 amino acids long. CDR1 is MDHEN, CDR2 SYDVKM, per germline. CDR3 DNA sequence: TGTGCCAGCAGCCGAAGGGCACGGTGGATCTTC. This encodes CASSRRARWIF.

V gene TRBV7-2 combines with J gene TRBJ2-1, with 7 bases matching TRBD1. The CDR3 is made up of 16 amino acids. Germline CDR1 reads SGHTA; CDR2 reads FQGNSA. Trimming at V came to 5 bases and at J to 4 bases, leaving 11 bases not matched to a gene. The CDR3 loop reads CASSLGDSWSYNEQFF. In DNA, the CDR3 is TGTGCCAGCAGCCTAGGGGACAGTTGGAGTTACAATGAGCAGTTCTTC.

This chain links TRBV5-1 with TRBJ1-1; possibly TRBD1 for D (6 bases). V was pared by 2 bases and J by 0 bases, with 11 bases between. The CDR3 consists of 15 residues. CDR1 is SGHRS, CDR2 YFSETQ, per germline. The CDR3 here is CASSFGGRLNTEAFF. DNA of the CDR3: TGCGCCAGCAGCTTCGGGGGGCGATTGAACACTGAAGCTTTCTTT.

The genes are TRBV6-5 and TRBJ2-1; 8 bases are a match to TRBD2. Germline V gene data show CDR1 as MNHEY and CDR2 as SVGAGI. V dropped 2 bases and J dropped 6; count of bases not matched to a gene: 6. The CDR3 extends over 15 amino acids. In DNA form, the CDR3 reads TGTGCCAGCAGTTACGGCGGGAGGCTCCTCAATGAGCAGTTCTTC. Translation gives CASSYGGRLLNEQFF.

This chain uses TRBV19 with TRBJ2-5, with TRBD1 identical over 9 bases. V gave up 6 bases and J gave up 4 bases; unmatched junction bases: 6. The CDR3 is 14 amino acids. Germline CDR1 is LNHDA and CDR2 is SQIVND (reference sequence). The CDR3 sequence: CASRDRGRGETQYF. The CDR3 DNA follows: TGTGCCAGTAGGGACAGGGGAAGGGGAGAGACCCAGTACTTC.

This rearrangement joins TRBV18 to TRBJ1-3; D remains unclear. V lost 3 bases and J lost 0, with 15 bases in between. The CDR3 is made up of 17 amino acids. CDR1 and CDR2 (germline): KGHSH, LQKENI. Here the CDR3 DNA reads TGTGCCAGCTCACCCCAACGCACAGCGATCTCTGGAAACACCATATATTTT. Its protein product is CASSPQRTAISGNTIYF.

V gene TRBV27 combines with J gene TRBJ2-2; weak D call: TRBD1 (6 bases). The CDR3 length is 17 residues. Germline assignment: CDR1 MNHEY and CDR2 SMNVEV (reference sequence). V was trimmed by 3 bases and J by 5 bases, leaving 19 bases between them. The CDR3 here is CASSFGMGASATGELFF. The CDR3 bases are TGTGCCAGCAGTTTCGGGATGGGGGCAAGTGCAACCGGGGAGCTGTTTTTT.

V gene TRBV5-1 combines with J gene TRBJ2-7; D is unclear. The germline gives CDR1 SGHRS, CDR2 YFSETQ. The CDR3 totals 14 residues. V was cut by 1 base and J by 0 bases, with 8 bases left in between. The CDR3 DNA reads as TGCGCCAGCAGCTTGACGTTTAGCTCCTACGAGCAGTACTTC. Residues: CASSLTFSSYEQYF.

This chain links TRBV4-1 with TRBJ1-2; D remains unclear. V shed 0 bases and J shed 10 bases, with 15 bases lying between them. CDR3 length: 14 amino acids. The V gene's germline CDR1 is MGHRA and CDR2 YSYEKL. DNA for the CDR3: TGCGCCAGCAGCCAAGAGCAATCGGGCCTACCCTACACCTTC. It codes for CASSQEQSGLPYTF.

The CDR3 spells CASSDSYEQYF. The DNA for the CDR3 is TGCGCCAGCAGTGACTCCTACGAGCAGTACTTC. The chain carries TRBV5-1 and TRBJ2-7; D is undetermined. Trimming removed 5 bases from V and 0 bases from J, with 3 bases in between. CDR1 is SGHRS, CDR2 YFSETQ, per germline. The length of the CDR3 is 11 residues.

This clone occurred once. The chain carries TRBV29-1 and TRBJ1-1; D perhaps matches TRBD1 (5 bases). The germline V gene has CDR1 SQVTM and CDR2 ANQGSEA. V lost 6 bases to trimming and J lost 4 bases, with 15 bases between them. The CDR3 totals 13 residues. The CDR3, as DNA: TGCAGCGTGCGGGACGGGGGTGGCACTGAAGCTTTCTTT. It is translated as CSVRDGGGTEAFF.

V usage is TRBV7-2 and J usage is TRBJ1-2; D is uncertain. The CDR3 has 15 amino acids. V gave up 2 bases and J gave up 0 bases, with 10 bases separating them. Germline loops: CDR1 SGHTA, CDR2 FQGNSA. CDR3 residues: CASSLSVGPNYGYTF. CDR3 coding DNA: TGTGCCAGCAGCTTAAGCGTAGGCCCTAACTATGGCTACACCTTC.

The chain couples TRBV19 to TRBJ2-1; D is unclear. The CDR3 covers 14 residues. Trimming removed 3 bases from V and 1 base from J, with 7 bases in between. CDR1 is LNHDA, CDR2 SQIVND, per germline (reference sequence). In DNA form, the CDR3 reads TGTGCCAGTAGTATGGATTGGTCCTACAATGAGCAGTTCTTC. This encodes CASSMDWSYNEQFF.

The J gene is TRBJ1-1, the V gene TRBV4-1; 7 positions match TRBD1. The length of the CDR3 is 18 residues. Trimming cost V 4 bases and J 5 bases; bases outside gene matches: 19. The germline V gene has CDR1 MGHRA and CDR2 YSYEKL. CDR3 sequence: CASSREGAGSPAGTEAFF. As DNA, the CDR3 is TGCGCCAGCAGCCGGGAGGGGGCAGGGTCCCCAGCAGGAACTGAAGCTTTCTTT.

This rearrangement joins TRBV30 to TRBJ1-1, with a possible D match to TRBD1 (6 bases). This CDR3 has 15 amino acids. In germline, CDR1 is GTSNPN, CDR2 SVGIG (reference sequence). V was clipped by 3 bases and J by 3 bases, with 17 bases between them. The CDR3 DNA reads TGTGCCTGGAGAAGTGGTCTTCAGGGGTACACTGAAGCTTTCTTT. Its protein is CAWRSGLQGYTEAFF.